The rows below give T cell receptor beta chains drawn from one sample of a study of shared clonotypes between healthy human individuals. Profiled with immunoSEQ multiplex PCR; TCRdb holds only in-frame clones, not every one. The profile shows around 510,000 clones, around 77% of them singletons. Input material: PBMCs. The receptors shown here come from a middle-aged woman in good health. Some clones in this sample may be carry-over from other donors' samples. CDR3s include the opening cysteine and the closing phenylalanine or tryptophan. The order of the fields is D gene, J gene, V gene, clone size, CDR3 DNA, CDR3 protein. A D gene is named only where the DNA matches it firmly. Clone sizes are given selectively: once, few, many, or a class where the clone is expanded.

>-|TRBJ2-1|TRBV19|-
TGTGCCAGTAGCTCGACGAGGGTTAATGAGCAGTTCTTC
CASSSTRVNEQFF
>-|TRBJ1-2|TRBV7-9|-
TGTGCCAGCAGCCGCACCTCAGGGTTCTATGGCTACACCTTC
CASSRTSGFYGYTF
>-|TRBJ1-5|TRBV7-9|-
TGTGCCAGCAGCTTAACCTCCAACAATCAGCCCCAGCATTTT
CASSLTSNNQPQHF
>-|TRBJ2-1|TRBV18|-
TGTGCCAGCTCACCAATGTTCGGCAATGAGCAGTTCTTC
CASSPMFGNEQFF
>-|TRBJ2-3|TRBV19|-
TGTGCCAGTAGTAACCGGCAGGGGCACACAGATACGCAGTATTTT
CASSNRQGHTDTQYF
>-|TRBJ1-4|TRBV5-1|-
TGCGCCAGCAGCTTGGGTCAGGGGAATGAAAAACTGTTTTTT
CASSLGQGNEKLFF
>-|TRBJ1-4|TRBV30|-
TGTGCCTGGAGTGCCCCTCAGGGCGCAACTAATGAAAAACTGTTTTTT
CAWSAPQGATNEKLFF
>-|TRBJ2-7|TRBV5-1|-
TGCGCCAGCAGCTTGGCTGTTGGGACATCCTCCTACGAGCAGTACTTC
CASSLAVGTSSYEQYF
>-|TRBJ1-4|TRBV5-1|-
TGCGCCAGCAGCCCCGTAGGATCAGGCGGAAAACTGTTTTTT
CASSPVGSGGKLFF
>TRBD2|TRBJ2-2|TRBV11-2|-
TGTGCCAGCAGCTTAAGTGGGCTAGCGGGAGCAGGCACCGGGGAGCTGTTTTTT
CASSLSGLAGAGTGELFF
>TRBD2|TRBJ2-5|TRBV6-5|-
TGTGCCAGCAGTGGAGCGGGAGGATCAGAGACCCAGTACTTC
CASSGAGGSETQYF
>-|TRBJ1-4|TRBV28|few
TGTGCCAGCATTGCCGTGCCGGTCAGGGACTACTCTGAAAAACTGTTTTTT
CASIAVPVRDYSEKLFF
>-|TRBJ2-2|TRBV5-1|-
TGCGCCAGCAGCCCTCTGACTAACACCGGGGAGCTGTTTTTT
CASSPLTNTGELFF
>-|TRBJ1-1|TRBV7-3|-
TGTGCCAGCAGCCCACCCCCAGGAGAAATGAACACTGAAGCTTTCTTT
CASSPPPGEMNTEAFF
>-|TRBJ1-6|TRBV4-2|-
TGTGCCAGCAGCCAAGTACCGGGAACGAATTCACCCCTCCACTTT
CASSQVPGTNSPLHF
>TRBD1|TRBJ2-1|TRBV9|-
TGTGCCAGCAGCGTAGGCGACAGGGGGTTGGATGAGCAGTTCTTC
CASSVGDRGLDEQFF
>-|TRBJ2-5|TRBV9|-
TGTGCCAGCAGCGTCGGTTGGGCCCAAGAGACCCAGTACTTC
CASSVGWAQETQYF
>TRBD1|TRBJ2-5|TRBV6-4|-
TGTGCCAGCAGTAGAGTCTTCGGGACAGGGGGAGAGACCCAGTACTTC
CASSRVFGTGGETQYF
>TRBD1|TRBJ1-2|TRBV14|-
TGTGCCAGCAGCCAAGGAGGAGCGGGACAGCACCGTAACTATGGCTACACCTTC
CASSQGGAGQHRNYGYTF
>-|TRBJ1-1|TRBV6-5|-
TGTGCCAGCAGACCGGGCAGGGAAGGTGGCACTGAAGCTTTCTTT
CASRPGREGGTEAFF
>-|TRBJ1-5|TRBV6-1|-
TGTGCCAGTGAGTCCAGCAATCAGCCCCAGCATTTT
CASESSNQPQHF
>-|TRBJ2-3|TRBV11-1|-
TGTGCCAGCAGCCCGCCTATTTCAGATACGCAGTATTTT
CASSPPISDTQYF
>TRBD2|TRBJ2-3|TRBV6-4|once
TGTGCCAGCAGCGCGACTAGCGGGAGGGCTGGCGATACGCAGTATTTT
CASSATSGRAGDTQYF
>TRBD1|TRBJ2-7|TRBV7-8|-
TGTGCCAGCAGCTTACCGAGCCGGGGGACAGGGGGCTACGAGCAGTACTTC
CASSLPSRGTGGYEQYF
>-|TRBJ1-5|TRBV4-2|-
TGTGCCAGCGGGGGGTTCGGTGGGCCCCAGCATTTT
CASGGFGGPQHF
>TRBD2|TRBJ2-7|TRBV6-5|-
TGTGCCAGCAGTTACTCCGTTAGCGGGAGTTGGGAGCAGTACTTC
CASSYSVSGSWEQYF
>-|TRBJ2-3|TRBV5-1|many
TGCGCCAGCAGCTTAGGGCAGACGGCGGATACGCAGTATTTT
CASSLGQTADTQYF
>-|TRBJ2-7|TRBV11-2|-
TGTGCCAGCAGCCCCAGGACCTGGCCCTACGAGCAGTACTTC
CASSPRTWPYEQYF
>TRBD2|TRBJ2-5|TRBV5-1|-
TGCGCCAGCAGCCCGGGGACTAGCGGGAGAGGGGTCTGGGAGACCCAGTACTTC
CASSPGTSGRGVWETQYF
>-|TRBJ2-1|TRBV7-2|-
TGTGCCAGCAGCTTATCGAGTCAGAGCTACAATGAGCAGTTCTTC
CASSLSSQSYNEQFF
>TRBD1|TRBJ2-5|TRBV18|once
TGTGCCAGCTCACCCGGACAGGCGGTTCCACAACAGACCCAGTACTTC
CASSPGQAVPQQTQYF
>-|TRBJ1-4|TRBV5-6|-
TGTGCCAGCAGCTTGGCAGGGAGAAGGGAAAAACTGTTTTTT
CASSLAGRREKLFF
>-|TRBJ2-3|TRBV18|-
TGTGCCAGCTCACCAAGGGGAATGGATACGCAGTATTTT
CASSPRGMDTQYF
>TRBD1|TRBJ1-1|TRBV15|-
TGTGCCACCAGCACCCGGGGTGGACAGGGTTGGGCGGCTGAAGCTTTCTTT
CATSTRGGQGWAAEAFF
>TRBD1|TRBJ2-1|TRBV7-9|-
TGTGCCAGCAGCTTAGGGGCTGGACAGGCCCAGTTCTTC
CASSLGAGQAQFF
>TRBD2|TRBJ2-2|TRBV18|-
TGTGCCAGCTCACCCTTTGGTAGCGGGACCGGGGAGCTGTTTTTT
CASSPFGSGTGELFF
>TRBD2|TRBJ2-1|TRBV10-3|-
TGTGCCATCAGTGATTCCGGGACTAGCGGGACTAATGAGCAGTTCTTC
CAISDSGTSGTNEQFF
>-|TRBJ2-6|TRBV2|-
TGTGCCAGCTCCGTCGAGGGGGCCAACGTCCTGACTTTC
CASSVEGANVLTF
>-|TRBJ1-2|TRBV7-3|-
TGTGCCAGCAGCTCAAAAGGAGGGTGGGTTGGGGGCTACACCTTC
CASSSKGGWVGGYTF
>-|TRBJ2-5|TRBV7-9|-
TGTGCCAGCAGCTTAGATCTCCCGCCGAGGACCCAGTACTTC
CASSLDLPPRTQYF
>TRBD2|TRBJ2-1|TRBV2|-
TGTGCCAGCAGTGACCGGGACTACTCCAACAATGAGCAGTTCTTC
CASSDRDYSNNEQFF
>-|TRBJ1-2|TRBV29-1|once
TGCAGCGTTGACCCATTGGACTATGGCTACACCTTC
CSVDPLDYGYTF
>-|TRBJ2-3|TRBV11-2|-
TGTGCCAGCAGCTTAGGTAGCACAGATACGCAGTATTTT
CASSLGSTDTQYF
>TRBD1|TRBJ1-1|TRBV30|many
TGTGCCTGGAGTGCACGGAGGGACAGGCGGCCTGAAGCTTTCTTT
CAWSARRDRRPEAFF
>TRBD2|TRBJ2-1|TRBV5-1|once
TGCGCCAGCAGCCTGGGGGGAGGGCTTTATGAGCAGTTCTTC
CASSLGGGLYEQFF
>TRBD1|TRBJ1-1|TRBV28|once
TGTGCCAGCAGTCACCACCCACAGGGGGTGAGAACTGAAGCTTTCTTT
CASSHHPQGVRTEAFF
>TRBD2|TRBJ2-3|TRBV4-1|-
TGCGCCAGCTCCGAGCGGGGGGCGGCAGATACGCAGTATTTT
CASSERGAADTQYF
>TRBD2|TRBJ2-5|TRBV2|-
TGTGCCAGCAGTGAGTCCGTTGGGGGGGCCCAGTACTTC
CASSESVGGAQYF
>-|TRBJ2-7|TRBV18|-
TGTGCCAGCTCACCCTTATCGGACAGCTACGAGCAGTACTTC
CASSPLSDSYEQYF
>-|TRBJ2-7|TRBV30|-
TGTGCCTGGATGGTCAGGGTCAGCGAGCAGTACTTC
CAWMVRVSEQYF
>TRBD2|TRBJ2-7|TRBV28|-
TGTGCCAGCAGTCCGCCGGGACTAGCGGGAGGGCCTAGGGTCGAGCAGTACTTC
CASSPPGLAGGPRVEQYF
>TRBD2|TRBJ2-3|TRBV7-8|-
TGTGCCAGCAGCTTACCAAGGACTAGCGGATACACAGATACGCAGTATTTT
CASSLPRTSGYTDTQYF
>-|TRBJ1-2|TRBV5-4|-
TGTGCCAGCAGCTTGGATCTGGGGGAGGACTATGGCTACACCTTC
CASSLDLGEDYGYTF
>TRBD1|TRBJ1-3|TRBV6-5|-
TGTGCCAGCAGTTACTCGGGACAGCAGGTTAACACCATATATTTT
CASSYSGQQVNTIYF
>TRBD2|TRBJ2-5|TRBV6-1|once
TGTGCCACCGGACTAGCGGGAGCCCCGGGGGAGACCCAGTACTTC
CATGLAGAPGETQYF